This T cell receptor beta chain stems from a study of Graves' ophthalmopathy and Graves' hyperthyroidism. Study-level background: Samples of peripheral blood were obtained at initial diagnosis, prior to treatment of any kind. Regarding the study as a whole: A classifier, a 13-signature model, separated ophthalmopathy from stable hyperthyroidism with approximately 87% sensitivity and about 83% specificity. Blood contained most expanded thyroid clonotypes exceeding 0.001 frequency.

Each diagnosis was determined on the basis of clinical symptoms, serum thyroxine, TRAb, thyroid ultrasound and orbital computed tomography. As regards this clonotype: What it binds is unknown.

Germline assignment: CDR1 SGDLS and CDR2 YYNGEE. There are 15 residues in the CDR3. J gave up 2 bases and V 3 bases, and 6 bases lay outside the gene matches. The study amplified TCR beta CDR3 regions using RNA transcripts. Investigators did first-round RT-PCR with HTBI primers, then second-round multiplex PCR. In TCRdb, the multiplex PCR reads were re-called with MiXCR into one record per CDR3 protein. The sample lists around 660,000 distinct CDR3 sequences; about two fifths were seen once. This clonotype originated in an adult man with Graves' ophthalmopathy. This chain connects TRBV9 to TRBJ2-7, with TRBD1 matching over 9 bases. The sample comprised peripheral blood. CDR3 in amino acids: CASSAEDRGTYEQYF. The CDR3 DNA follows: TGTGCCAGCAGCGCCGAGGACAGGGGAACCTACGAGCAGTACTTC.